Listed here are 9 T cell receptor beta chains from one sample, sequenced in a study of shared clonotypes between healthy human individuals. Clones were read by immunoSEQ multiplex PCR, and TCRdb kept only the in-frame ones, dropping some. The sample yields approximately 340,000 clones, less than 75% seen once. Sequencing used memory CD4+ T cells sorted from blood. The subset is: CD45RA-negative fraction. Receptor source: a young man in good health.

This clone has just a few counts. The CDR3 DNA is TGTGCCAGCAGCGCTCCTGGGTCCCACTACACCTTC. It codes for CASSAPGSHYTF. This chain joins TRBV7-9 and TRBJ1-2, with D hard to call. The V gene's germline CDR1 is SEHNR and CDR2 FQNEAQ (reference sequence). This CDR3 contains 12 residues. V was cut by 5 bases and J by 10 bases, with 14 bases left in between.

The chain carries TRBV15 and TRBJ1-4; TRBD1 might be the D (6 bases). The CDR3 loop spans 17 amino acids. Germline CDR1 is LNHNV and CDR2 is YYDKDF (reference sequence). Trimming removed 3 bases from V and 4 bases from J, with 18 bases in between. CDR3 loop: CATSSKPPGHYNEKLFF. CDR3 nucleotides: TGTGCCACCAGCAGTAAACCTCCGGGACACTATAATGAAAAACTGTTTTTT.

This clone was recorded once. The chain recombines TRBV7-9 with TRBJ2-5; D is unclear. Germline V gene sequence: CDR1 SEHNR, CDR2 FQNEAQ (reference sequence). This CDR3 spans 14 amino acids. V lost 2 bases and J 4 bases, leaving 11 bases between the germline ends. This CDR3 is CASSLLSSSETQYF. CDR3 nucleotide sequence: TGTGCCAGCAGCTTATTGTCGAGCTCAGAGACCCAGTACTTC.

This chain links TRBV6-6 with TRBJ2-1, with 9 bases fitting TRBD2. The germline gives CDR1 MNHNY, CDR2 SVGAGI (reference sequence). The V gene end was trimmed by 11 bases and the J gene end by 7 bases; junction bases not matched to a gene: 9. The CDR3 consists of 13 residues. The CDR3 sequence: CAAAGGSGNEQFF. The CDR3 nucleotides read TGTGCCGCAGCGGGAGGATCGGGTAATGAGCAGTTCTTC.

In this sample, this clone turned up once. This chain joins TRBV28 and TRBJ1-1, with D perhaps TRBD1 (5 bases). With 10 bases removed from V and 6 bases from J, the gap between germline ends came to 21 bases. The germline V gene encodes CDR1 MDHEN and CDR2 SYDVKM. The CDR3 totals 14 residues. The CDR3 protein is CATVSGALGPEAFF. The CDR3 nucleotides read TGTGCCACCGTCAGCGGGGCGCTCGGTCCTGAAGCTTTCTTT.

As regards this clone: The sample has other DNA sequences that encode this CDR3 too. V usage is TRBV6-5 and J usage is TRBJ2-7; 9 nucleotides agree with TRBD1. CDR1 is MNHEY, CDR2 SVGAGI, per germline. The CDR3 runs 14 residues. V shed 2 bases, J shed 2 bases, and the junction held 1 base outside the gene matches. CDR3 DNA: TGTGCCAGCAGTTACGGGACAGGGCCCTACGAGCAGTACTTC. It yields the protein CASSYGTGPYEQYF.

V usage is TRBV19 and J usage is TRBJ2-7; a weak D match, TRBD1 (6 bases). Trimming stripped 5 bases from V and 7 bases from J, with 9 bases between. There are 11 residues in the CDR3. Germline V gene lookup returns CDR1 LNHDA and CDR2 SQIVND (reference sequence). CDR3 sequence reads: CASSAGTEQYF. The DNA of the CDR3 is TGTGCCAGTAGTGCCGGGACAGAGCAGTACTTC. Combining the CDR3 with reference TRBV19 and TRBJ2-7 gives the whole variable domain DGGITQSPKYLFRKEGQNVTLSCEQNLNHDAMYWYRQDPGQGLRLIYYSQIVNDFQKGDIAEGYSVSREKKESFPLTVTSAQKNPTAFYLCASSAGTEQYFGPGTRLTVT.

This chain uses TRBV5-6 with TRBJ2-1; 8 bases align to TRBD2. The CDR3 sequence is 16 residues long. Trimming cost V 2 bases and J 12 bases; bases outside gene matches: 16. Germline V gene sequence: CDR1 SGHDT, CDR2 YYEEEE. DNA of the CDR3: TGTGCCAGCAGCTTAGATGCGGGAGGAGGGTACAATCGGCAGTTCTTC. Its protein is CASSLDAGGGYNRQFF.

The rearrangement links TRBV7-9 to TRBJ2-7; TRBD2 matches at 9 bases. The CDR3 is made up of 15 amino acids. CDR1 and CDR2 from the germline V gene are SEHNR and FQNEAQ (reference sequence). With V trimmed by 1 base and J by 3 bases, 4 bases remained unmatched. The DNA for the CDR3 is TGTGCCAGCAGCTTAGGACTAGCGGATTACTACGAGCAGTACTTC. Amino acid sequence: CASSLGLADYYEQYF.